This is a list of T cell receptor beta chains from one sample in a study of blood T cell repertoires in COVID-19. The assay was immunoSEQ multiplex PCR, and TCRdb's table has in-frame clones only and misses some. In the table there are some 80,000 clones, 88% of which are singletons. The specimen sequenced was peripheral blood. These receptors all stem from a human donor in a cohort sampled during active COVID-19. Each CDR3 is given with its conserved first and last residue. The D gene is left open where the match is weak. Clone sizes are given selectively: once, few, many, or a class where the clone is expanded.

j_gene,d_gene,abundance,v_gene,CDR3aa,CDR3nt
TRBJ1-2,.,.,TRBV6-1,CASSEGTMGGYTF,TGTGCCAGCAGTGAAGGGACAATGGGTGGCTACACCTTC
TRBJ2-3,.,.,TRBV5-1,CASSSTNTDTQYF,TGCGCCAGCAGCTCGACTAACACAGATACGCAGTATTTT
TRBJ2-7,TRBD1,.,TRBV5-1,CASSISGTVHYTFSYEQYF,TGCGCCAGCAGCATCTCCGGGACAGTCCACTACACCTTCTCCTACGAGCAGTACTTC
TRBJ1-1,.,once,TRBV5-6,CASSLEGGNTEAFF,TGTGCCAGCAGCTTGGAAGGGGGGAACACTGAAGCTTTCTTT
TRBJ2-7,.,.,TRBV20-1,CSAGDYEQYF,TGCAGTGCCGGAGACTACGAGCAGTACTTC
TRBJ2-7,TRBD2,.,TRBV3-1/TRBV3-2,CASSPRASGLAGEQYF,TGTGCCAGCAGCCCTCGAGCTAGCGGGCTCGCGGGGGAGCAGTACTTC
TRBJ2-7,TRBD2,.,TRBV10-3,CAISAPSGRTAEQYF,TGTGCCATCAGTGCCCCTAGCGGGAGAACGGCCGAGCAGTACTTC
TRBJ2-3,.,few,TRBV5-1,CASSFGGQLTDTQYF,TGCGCCAGCAGCTTCGGGGGACAGCTCACAGATACGCAGTATTTT
TRBJ1-2,TRBD1,few,TRBV5-4,CASSLGDRGGYTF,TGTGCCAGCAGCTTGGGGGACAGGGGTGGCTACACCTTC
TRBJ1-2,TRBD1,.,TRBV7-9,CASSLSPINGTGLGGYTF,TGTGCCAGCAGCTTATCTCCGATAAACGGGACAGGGCTTGGGGGCTACACCTTC
TRBJ1-5,TRBD1,.,TRBV7-6,CASEKRRGQGAFNQPQHF,TGTGCCAGCGAAAAACGGCGGGGGCAGGGGGCGTTCAATCAGCCCCAGCATTTT
TRBJ2-5,TRBD2,once,TRBV2,CASRGGLAGGMGETQYF,TGTGCCAGCAGGGGAGGACTAGCGGGAGGCATGGGGGAGACCCAGTACTTC
TRBJ1-1,TRBD1,.,TRBV7-9,CASSLGQGATEAFF,TGTGCCAGCAGCCTGGGACAGGGGGCGACTGAAGCTTTCTTT
TRBJ1-6,.,once,TRBV21-1,CASSIPRDRESSPLHF,TGTGCCAGCAGCATACCCCGGGACAGGGAGTCTTCACCCCTCCACTTT
TRBJ2-7,TRBD1,.,TRBV28,CASSLSGQGREQYF,TGTGCCAGCAGTTTATCGGGACAGGGTAGGGAGCAGTACTTC
TRBJ1-4,TRBD1,.,TRBV7-9,CASSLLGTGIGKLFF,TGTGCCAGCAGCTTATTAGGGACAGGGATCGGAAAACTGTTTTTT
TRBJ2-1,TRBD2,.,TRBV6-5,CASSYRTSGYNEQFF,TGTGCCAGCAGTTACCGAACTAGCGGCTACAATGAGCAGTTCTTC
TRBJ1-2,.,.,TRBV19,CASSIGGGYGYTF,TGTGCCAGTAGTATCGGCGGGGGCTATGGCTACACCTTC
TRBJ2-1,.,.,TRBV10-1,CASSPRAGRSSYNEQFF,TGCGCCAGCAGCCCCCGGGCGGGCCGAAGCTCCTACAATGAGCAGTTCTTC
TRBJ2-7,TRBD2,once,TRBV2,CASITGLAGNEQYF,TGTGCCAGCATTACCGGACTAGCGGGAAACGAGCAGTACTTC
TRBJ1-6,.,.,TRBV3-1/TRBV3-2,CASSPGPSPLHF,TGTGCCAGCAGCCCCGGTCCTTCGCCCCTCCACTTT
TRBJ1-6,.,.,TRBV19,CASKGQGSSPLHF,TGTGCCAGTAAGGGGCAGGGGAGTTCACCCCTCCACTTT
TRBJ2-7,TRBD1,.,TRBV11-2,CASSENRGLTYEQYF,TGTGCCAGCAGCGAAAACAGGGGGCTCACCTACGAGCAGTACTTC
TRBJ2-7,TRBD1,.,TRBV10-3,CAIRPGTGYEQYF,TGTGCCATCAGACCCGGGACAGGGTACGAGCAGTACTTC
TRBJ1-5,TRBD1,.,TRBV15,CATSRGGQGLSNQPQHF,TGTGCCACCAGCAGGGGGGGACAGGGGCTGAGCAATCAGCCCCAGCATTTT
TRBJ2-7,.,once,TRBV9,CASSAQGDSSYEQYF,TGTGCCAGCAGCGCGCAGGGTGATAGCTCCTACGAGCAGTACTTC
TRBJ2-1,.,.,TRBV5-6,CASSFGQSSYNEQFF,TGTGCCAGCAGCTTTGGGCAGAGCTCCTACAATGAGCAGTTCTTC
TRBJ2-5,.,once,TRBV14,CASSQARLLTGSETQYF,TGTGCCAGCAGCCAAGCCCGCCTCCTTACGGGGTCGGAGACCCAGTACTTC
TRBJ2-3,.,.,TRBV6-6,CASTEGFTDTQYF,TGTGCCAGCACGGAGGGGTTCACAGATACGCAGTATTTT
TRBJ1-5,.,.,TRBV5-4,CASSFGGGGDQPQHF,TGTGCCAGCAGCTTCGGGGGTGGGGGGGATCAGCCCCAGCATTTT
TRBJ1-2,.,.,TRBV19,CATKAGYSPNYGYTF,TGTGCCACCAAGGCGGGTTACTCGCCTAACTATGGCTACACCTTC
TRBJ1-5,.,.,TRBV24-1,CATSEPVRNQPQHF,TGTGCCACCAGTGAGCCAGTCCGTAATCAGCCCCAGCATTTT
TRBJ1-6,.,.,TRBV5-6,CASSTGAVYNSPLHF,TGTGCCAGCAGCACGGGAGCGGTCTATAATTCACCCCTCCACTTT
TRBJ2-1,TRBD2,.,TRBV7-2,CASSRTSGSHEQFF,TGTGCCAGCAGCCGGACTAGCGGGAGCCATGAGCAGTTCTTC
TRBJ2-3,TRBD2,.,TRBV18,CASSPRTSGGFKSTDTQYF,TGTGCCAGCTCACCGAGGACTAGCGGGGGGTTTAAAAGCACAGATACGCAGTATTTT
TRBJ2-3,TRBD2,.,TRBV5-6,CASSLGLAGDTQYF,TGTGCCAGCAGCTTGGGACTAGCGGGAGATACGCAGTATTTT
TRBJ1-2,.,.,TRBV19,CASSERHETNYGYTF,TGTGCCAGTAGCGAGAGACACGAGACTAACTATGGCTACACCTTC
TRBJ2-2,.,.,TRBV18,CASSPLPSTGELFF,TGTGCCAGCTCACCCCTCCCCAGCACCGGGGAGCTGTTTTTT
TRBJ2-2,.,few,TRBV7-2,CASSLQQNTGELFF,TGTGCCAGCAGCTTGCAACAAAACACCGGGGAGCTGTTTTTT
TRBJ2-1,TRBD2,.,TRBV27,CASSSTPGTSGYNEQFF,TGTGCCAGCAGTTCAACCCCCGGGACTAGCGGTTACAATGAGCAGTTCTTC
TRBJ2-7,TRBD2,.,TRBV4-2,CASSGTKSSYEQYF,TGTGCCAGCAGCGGGACTAAGAGCTCCTACGAGCAGTACTTC
TRBJ1-1,.,.,TRBV4-1,CASSQKNRDTEAFF,TGCGCCAGCAGCCAGAAGAACAGGGACACTGAAGCTTTCTTT
TRBJ1-5,TRBD1,few,TRBV6-5,CASSPGQRNQPQHF,TGTGCCAGCAGCCCGGGACAGCGCAATCAGCCCCAGCATTTT
TRBJ2-4,TRBD1,.,TRBV2,CASKLDRAENIQYF,TGTGCCAGCAAGTTGGACAGGGCCGAAAACATTCAGTACTTC
TRBJ1-2,.,.,TRBV21-1,CASSRQPSYWGYTF,TGTGCCAGCAGCAGACAACCTTCTTATTGGGGCTACACCTTC
TRBJ2-3,.,.,TRBV12-3/TRBV12-4,CASSLTRADTQYF,TGTGCCAGCAGTTTAACCAGGGCAGATACGCAGTATTTT
TRBJ2-2,.,.,TRBV3-1/TRBV3-2,CASSQQTTTGELFF,TGTGCCAGCAGCCAACAGACAACCACCGGGGAGCTGTTTTTT
TRBJ1-5,TRBD1,.,TRBV28,CASSPGDRGRSNQPQHF,TGTGCCAGCAGTCCCGGGGACAGGGGGCGTAGCAATCAGCCCCAGCATTTT
TRBJ2-5,TRBD2,.,TRBV5-4,CASSPGLAGEETQYF,TGTGCCAGCAGCCCGGGACTAGCGGGGGAAGAGACCCAGTACTTC
TRBJ2-7,TRBD1,.,TRBV7-8,CASSLGTGGYYEQYF,TGTGCCAGCAGCTTAGGGACAGGTGGATACTACGAGCAGTACTTC